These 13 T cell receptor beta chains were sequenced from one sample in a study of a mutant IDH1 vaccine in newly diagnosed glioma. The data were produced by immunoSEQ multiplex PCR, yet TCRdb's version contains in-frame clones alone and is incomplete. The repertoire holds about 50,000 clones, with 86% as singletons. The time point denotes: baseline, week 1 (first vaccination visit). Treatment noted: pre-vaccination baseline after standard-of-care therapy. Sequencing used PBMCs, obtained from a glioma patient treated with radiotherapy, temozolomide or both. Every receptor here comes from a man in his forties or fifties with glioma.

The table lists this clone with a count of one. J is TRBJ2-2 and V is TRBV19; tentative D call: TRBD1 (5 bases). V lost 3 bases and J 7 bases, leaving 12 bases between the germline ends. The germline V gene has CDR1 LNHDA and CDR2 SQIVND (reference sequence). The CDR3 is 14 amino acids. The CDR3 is CASSISGYGGELFF. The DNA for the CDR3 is TGTGCCAGTAGTATCTCAGGGTATGGCGGGGAGCTGTTTTTT.

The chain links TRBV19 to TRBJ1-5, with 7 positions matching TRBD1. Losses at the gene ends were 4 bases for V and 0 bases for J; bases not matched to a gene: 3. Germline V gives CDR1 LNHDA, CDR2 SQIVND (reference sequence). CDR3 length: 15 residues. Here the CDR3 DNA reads TGTGCCAGTAGTAGGACAGGTTATAGCAATCAGCCCCAGCATTTT. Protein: CASSRTGYSNQPQHF.

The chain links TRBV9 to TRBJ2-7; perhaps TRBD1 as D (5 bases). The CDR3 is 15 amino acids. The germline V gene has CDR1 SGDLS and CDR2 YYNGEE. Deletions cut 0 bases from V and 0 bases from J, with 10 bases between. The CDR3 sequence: CASSVEQALSYEQYF. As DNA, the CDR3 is TGTGCCAGCAGCGTAGAACAGGCACTCTCCTACGAGCAGTACTTC.

DNA of the CDR3: TGTGCCATCAGTGACCAGATAAGCACAGATACGCAGTATTTT. It codes for CAISDQISTDTQYF. This chain uses TRBV10-3 with TRBJ2-3; D gene uncertain. Deletions cut 3 bases from V and 0 bases from J, with 7 bases between. Per germline, CDR1 ENHRY and CDR2 SYGVKD. The CDR3 extends over 14 amino acids.

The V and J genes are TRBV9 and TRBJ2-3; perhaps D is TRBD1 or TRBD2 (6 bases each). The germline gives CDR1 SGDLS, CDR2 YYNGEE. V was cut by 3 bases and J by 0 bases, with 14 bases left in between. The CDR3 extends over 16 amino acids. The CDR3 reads CASSAPGGGSTDTQYF. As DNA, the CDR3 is TGTGCCAGCAGCGCCCCCGGAGGGGGGAGCACAGATACGCAGTATTTT.

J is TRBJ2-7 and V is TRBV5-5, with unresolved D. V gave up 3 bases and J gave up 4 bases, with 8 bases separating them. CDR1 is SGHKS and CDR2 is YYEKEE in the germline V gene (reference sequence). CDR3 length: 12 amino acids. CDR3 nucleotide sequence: TGTGCCAGCAGCTCCGCAAGTTACGAGCAGTACTTC. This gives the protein CASSSASYEQYF.

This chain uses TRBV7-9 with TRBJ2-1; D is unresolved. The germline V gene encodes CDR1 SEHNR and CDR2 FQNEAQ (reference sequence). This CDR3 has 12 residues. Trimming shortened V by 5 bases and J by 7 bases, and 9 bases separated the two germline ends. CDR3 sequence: CASSLSRNEQFF. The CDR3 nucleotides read TGTGCCAGCAGCCTTAGCAGAAATGAGCAGTTCTTC.

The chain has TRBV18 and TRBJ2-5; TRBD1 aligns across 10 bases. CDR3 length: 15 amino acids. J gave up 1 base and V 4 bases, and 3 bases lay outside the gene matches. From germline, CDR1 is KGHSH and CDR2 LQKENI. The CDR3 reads CASSRDRGRQETQYF. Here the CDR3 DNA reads TGTGCCAGCTCACGAGACAGGGGGCGCCAAGAGACCCAGTACTTC.

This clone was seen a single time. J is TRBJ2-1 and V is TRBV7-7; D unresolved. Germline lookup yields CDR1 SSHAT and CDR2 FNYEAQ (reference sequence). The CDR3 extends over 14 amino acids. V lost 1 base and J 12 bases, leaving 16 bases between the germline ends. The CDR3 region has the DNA TGTGCCAGCAGCTTAGGCCAGCCCCCCAAGGGGCAGTTCTTC. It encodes CASSLGQPPKGQFF.

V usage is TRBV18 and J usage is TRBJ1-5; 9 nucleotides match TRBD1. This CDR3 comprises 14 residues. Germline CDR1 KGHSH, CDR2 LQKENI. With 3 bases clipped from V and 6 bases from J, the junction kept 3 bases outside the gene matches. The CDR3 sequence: CASSPTGGVQPQHF. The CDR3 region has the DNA TGTGCCAGCTCACCGACAGGGGGTGTTCAGCCCCAGCATTTT.

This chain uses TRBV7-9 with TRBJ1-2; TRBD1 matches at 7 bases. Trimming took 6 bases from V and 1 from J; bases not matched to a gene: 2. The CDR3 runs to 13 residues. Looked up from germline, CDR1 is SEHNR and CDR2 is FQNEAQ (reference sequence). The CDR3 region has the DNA TGTGCCAGCAGGCAGGGGGGTAACTATGGCTACACCTTC. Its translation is CASRQGGNYGYTF.

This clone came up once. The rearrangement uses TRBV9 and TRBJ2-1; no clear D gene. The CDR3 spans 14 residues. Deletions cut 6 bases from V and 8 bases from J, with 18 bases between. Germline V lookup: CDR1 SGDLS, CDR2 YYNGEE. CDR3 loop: CASITSLKPHEQFF. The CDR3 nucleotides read TGTGCCAGCATCACATCGCTCAAACCCCATGAGCAGTTCTTC.

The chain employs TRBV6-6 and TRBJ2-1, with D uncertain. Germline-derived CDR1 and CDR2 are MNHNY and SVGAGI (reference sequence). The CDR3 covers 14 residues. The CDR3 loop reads CGLPIGVGLNEQFF. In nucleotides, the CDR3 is TGTGGCCTCCCTATCGGAGTCGGGCTCAATGAGCAGTTCTTC.